This passage covers 28 T cell receptor beta chains from one sample sequenced in a study of T-cell reconstitution after alpha-beta-depleted transplantation in children. Unique molecular identifiers were built into the TCRbeta library. TCRdb ran MiXCR on the PCR reads and lists one entry per CDR3 protein. The sample contains 210,000 or so distinct CDR3 sequences, about a tenth of which appear only once. The sample here was PBMCs from the stem cell graft donor, taken from the stem cell graft. Every receptor here comes from a human donor who donated a stem cell graft to a child with acute lymphoblastic leukemia.

This clonotype was counted a few times. The chain is built from TRBV7-6 and TRBJ2-5; D is perhaps TRBD1 (8 bases). CDR3 length: 16 residues. With 4 bases removed from V and 5 bases from J, the gap between germline ends came to 20 bases. The germline CDR1 and CDR2 sequences are SGHVS and FNYEAQ. The CDR3 DNA sequence: TGTGCCAGCAGCTCCATCCGAACAGGGGGGGGGGAGACCCAGTACTTC. As protein: CASSSIRTGGGETQYF.

There are a few counts of this clonotype. The gene calls are TRBV20-1 and TRBJ2-6; 9 positions match TRBD1. Trimming removed 0 bases from V and 1 base from J; junction bases left unmatched: 13. This CDR3 has 20 amino acids. In germline, CDR1 is DFQATT, CDR2 SNEGSKA (reference sequence). This CDR3 is CSARDSGGQGIGSGANVLTF. Written as DNA, the CDR3 is TGCAGTGCTAGAGATTCGGGGGGACAGGGAATCGGGTCTGGGGCCAACGTCCTGACTTTC.

Note on this clonotype: Sequence at one end of the junction differs from germline and may be a read error. The chain employs TRBV6-2 or TRBV6-3 and TRBJ2-3, with 8 positions matching TRBD2. Germline V gives CDR1 MNHEY, CDR2 SVGEGT. This CDR3 comprises 15 residues. CDR3 nucleotides: TGTGACAGCCGCACTTACGGGGGGGCCTCAGATACGCAGTATTTT. Encoded protein: CDSRTYGGASDTQYF.

The chain employs TRBV30 and TRBJ2-3, with D maybe TRBD1 (6 bases). The CDR3 totals 14 residues. The V end was cut by 8 bases, the J end by 1 base, with 16 bases between. Germline CDR1 reads GTSNPN; CDR2 reads SVGIG (reference sequence). The CDR3 here is CAVKRQARTDTQYF. The CDR3 region has the DNA TGTGCCGTAAAGAGACAGGCACGCACAGATACGCAGTATTTT.

The V call is TRBV12-3 or TRBV12-4, the J call TRBJ1-5, with a weak D call TRBD1 (5 bases). V was shortened by 5 bases and J by 2 bases, with 13 bases between the two germline ends. There are 15 residues in the CDR3. This CDR3 is CASSGDSQGNQPQHF. The CDR3 DNA reads as TGTGCCAGCAGTGGCGACAGCCAGGGCAATCAGCCCCAGCATTTT.

The chain joins TRBV27 to TRBJ2-2; the match to TRBD2 covers 8 bases. J lost 4 bases, V lost 6 bases, and 10 bases had no gene match. There are 16 residues in the CDR3. CDR1 MNHEY and CDR2 SMNVEV come from the germline V gene (reference sequence). The CDR3 protein is CASSPTGGEFTGELFF. CDR3 DNA: TGTGCCAGCAGCCCAACCGGGGGGGAGTTCACCGGGGAGCTGTTTTTT.

Only a few counts were recorded for this clonotype. This chain joins TRBV28 and TRBJ1-1; no reliable D call. Germline lookup yields CDR1 MDHEN and CDR2 SYDVKM. The CDR3 loop spans 13 amino acids. The ends were cut back, 6 bases at V and 0 bases at J, with 8 bases in the middle. The CDR3 loop is CASRRVLNTEAFF. CDR3 DNA sequence: TGTGCCAGCAGACGGGTCTTGAACACTGAAGCTTTCTTT. The full variable domain, with the rest looked up from reference TRBV28 and TRBJ1-1, is DVKVTQSSRYLVKRTGEKVFLECVQDMDHENMFWYRQDPGLGLRLIYFSYDVKMKEKGDIPEGYSVSREKKERFSLILESASTNQTSMYLCASRRVLNTEAFFGQGTRLTVV.

The chain recombines TRBV5-1 with TRBJ2-7; D may be TRBD2 (5 bases). The CDR3 spans 15 residues. V lost 5 bases to trimming and J lost 1 base, with 16 bases between them. Looked up from germline, CDR1 is SGHRS and CDR2 is YFSETQ. CDR3 amino acids: CASRVEAGSSYEQYF. The CDR3 nucleotides are TGCGCCAGCAGGGTCGAGGCGGGCTCATCCTACGAGCAGTACTTC.

The chain recombines TRBV7-9 with TRBJ2-5; D gene uncertain. CDR3 size: 14 residues. Per the germline V gene, CDR1 is SEHNR and CDR2 is FQNEAQ (reference sequence). The V end was cut by 2 bases, the J end by 2 bases, with 9 bases between. The CDR3: CASSLQLQQETQYF. DNA of the CDR3: TGTGCCAGCAGCTTACAACTCCAACAAGAGACCCAGTACTTC.

This clonotype has at least ten counts. V and J are TRBV27 and TRBJ1-3, with D unresolved. Trimming cost V 5 bases and J 4 bases, with 6 bases left between them. The CDR3 consists of 12 residues. Germline-derived CDR1 and CDR2 are MNHEY and SMNVEV (reference sequence). DNA for the CDR3: TGTGCCAGCAGTCCCGGGGGAAACACCATATATTTT. Its translation is CASSPGGNTIYF.

Many counts were recorded for this clonotype. The chain joins TRBV15 to TRBJ2-3, with 9 bases fitting TRBD1. Per the germline V gene, CDR1 is LNHNV and CDR2 is YYDKDF (reference sequence). Trimming cost V 4 bases and J 5 bases; bases outside gene matches: 7. The CDR3 is 15 residues long. The CDR3 DNA is TGTGCCACCAGCATTTCCGGGACAGGGCAAGATACGCAGTATTTT. This sequence encodes CATSISGTGQDTQYF.

The sample holds a few counts of this clonotype. J is TRBJ1-1 and V is TRBV10-3; tentatively, D is TRBD1 (5 bases). CDR1 is ENHRY, CDR2 SYGVKD, per germline. Trimming shortened V by 6 bases and J by 0 bases, and 8 bases separated the two germline ends. This CDR3 spans 13 amino acids. The chain's CDR3 is CAISQGMNTEAFF. The CDR3 DNA reads as TGTGCCATCAGCCAGGGAATGAACACTGAAGCTTTCTTT.

This clonotype was seen at least ten times. V usage is TRBV20-1 and J usage is TRBJ1-1; 7 bases are shared with TRBD1. The CDR3 consists of 14 residues. Germline V gene lookup returns CDR1 DFQATT and CDR2 SNEGSKA (reference sequence). Trimming removed 3 bases from V and 9 bases from J; junction bases left unmatched: 13. The CDR3 here is CSASPTTQGFKAFF. The CDR3, as DNA: TGCAGTGCTAGCCCCACGACACAGGGGTTTAAAGCTTTCTTT.

The CDR3 protein is CASSLDRGATGGYTF. As DNA, the CDR3 is TGTGCCAGCAGCTTGGATAGGGGGGCTACGGGAGGCTACACCTTC. The V gene is TRBV5-6, the J gene TRBJ1-2; D is possibly TRBD1 (6 bases). The CDR3 spans 15 residues. The V and J ends lost 0 bases and 8 bases respectively, with 17 bases between them. Germline lookup yields CDR1 SGHDT and CDR2 YYEEEE.

This clonotype has ten or more counts. DNA of the CDR3: TGCAGTGCGGCGAACACTGAAGCTTTCTTT. It is translated as CSAANTEAFF. The chain joins TRBV20-1 to TRBJ1-1, with unresolved D. Trimming shortened V by 6 bases and J by 1 base, and 3 bases separated the two germline ends. The CDR3 is made up of 10 amino acids. Germline V gene data show CDR1 as DFQATT and CDR2 as SNEGSKA (reference sequence).

Ten or more counts support this clonotype. The chain links TRBV29-1 to TRBJ2-7, with a weak D call TRBD1 (6 bases). Trimming pared 4 bases from V and 2 bases from J, leaving 9 bases between. This CDR3 has 12 amino acids. The germline V gene has CDR1 SQVTM and CDR2 ANQGSEA. CDR3 sequence: CSVVYRAYEQYF. In DNA form, the CDR3 reads TGCAGCGTTGTCTACAGGGCCTACGAGCAGTACTTC.

The chain recombines TRBV27 with TRBJ1-1; unclear D gene. Trimming removed 4 bases from V and 6 bases from J, with 18 bases in between. Per germline, CDR1 MNHEY and CDR2 SMNVEV (reference sequence). CDR3 length equals 15 residues. The CDR3 bases are TGTGCCAGCAGTTCACCGAGTGGGTTGGGCTCTGAAGCTTTCTTT. Its protein is CASSSPSGLGSEAFF.

This clonotype was found a few times. The chain combines TRBV10-3 with TRBJ2-5, with 13 bases lining up with TRBD2. The CDR3 is 17 residues long. The germline V gene encodes CDR1 ENHRY and CDR2 SYGVKD. The V and J ends lost 4 bases and 5 bases, in that order; junction bases with no gene match: 10. This chain's CDR3 is CAISGRTSGGVAETQYF. CDR3 sequence (DNA): TGTGCCATCAGTGGGCGGACTAGCGGGGGTGTTGCGGAGACCCAGTACTTC.

CDR3 DNA: TGTGCCAGCAGCACGAATACACCTTACTCCTACGAGCAGTACTTC. It codes for CASSTNTPYSYEQYF. The chain is built from TRBV28 and TRBJ2-7, with unresolved D. The CDR3 covers 15 residues. CDR1 MDHEN and CDR2 SYDVKM come from the germline V gene. Trimming pared 6 bases from V and 0 bases from J, leaving 15 bases between.

This clonotype was picked up many times. The J gene is TRBJ2-2, the V gene TRBV7-2; 8 nucleotides match TRBD1. The CDR3 totals 15 residues. V was clipped by 4 bases and J by 4 bases; unmatched bases: 5. Germline V lookup: CDR1 SGHTA, CDR2 FQGNSA. CDR3 sequence reads: CASSSDRGGTGELFF. The CDR3 bases are TGTGCCAGCAGCTCCGACAGGGGAGGCACCGGGGAGCTGTTTTTT.

At least ten counts were recorded for this clonotype. The V call is TRBV7-7, the J call TRBJ2-2; 10 nucleotides agree with TRBD2. The CDR3 runs to 15 residues. Germline trimming cut 6 bases from V and 3 bases from J; bases unmatched to any gene: 4. Germline assignment: CDR1 SSHAT and CDR2 FNYEAQ (reference sequence). The CDR3 reads CASSPTSGDTGELFF. CDR3 in DNA: TGTGCCAGCAGTCCAACTAGCGGGGACACCGGGGAGCTGTTTTTT.

The table lists this clonotype with a few counts. J is TRBJ1-1 and V is TRBV5-5; a weak D match, TRBD1 (6 bases). The V gene lost 2 bases and the J gene lost 4 bases, with 12 bases spanning the gap. CDR1 and CDR2 from the germline V gene are SGHKS and YYEKEE (reference sequence). This CDR3 spans 14 amino acids. The CDR3 DNA follows: TGTGCCAGCAGCTTTGAGCAGGGGAGCACTGAAGCTTTCTTT. This encodes CASSFEQGSTEAFF.

This chain joins TRBV15 and TRBJ2-1, with a tentative D call TRBD2 (6 bases). Germline V lookup: CDR1 LNHNV, CDR2 YYDKDF (reference sequence). The V end was cut by 0 bases, the J end by 1 base, with 10 bases between. The CDR3 loop spans 16 amino acids. CDR3 in amino acids: CATSRDRGTSYNEQFF. The CDR3 DNA follows: TGTGCCACCAGCAGAGATCGGGGGACTTCCTACAATGAGCAGTTCTTC.

This clonotype was counted ten times or more. The V and J genes are TRBV19 and TRBJ2-5, with D possibly matching TRBD1 (6 bases). V was cut by 5 bases and J by 4 bases, with 14 bases left in between. The CDR3 length is 14 residues. Germline CDR1 is LNHDA and CDR2 is SQIVND (reference sequence). The CDR3 sequence is CASSLNARGETQYF. The CDR3 coding sequence is TGTGCCAGTAGTTTAAACGCCAGGGGAGAGACCCAGTACTTC.

This clonotype came up many times. The chain carries TRBV27 and TRBJ2-3; D remains ambiguous. CDR3 length: 12 residues. CDR1 and CDR2 from the germline V gene are MNHEY and SMNVEV (reference sequence). V lost 8 bases to trimming and J lost 4 bases, with 10 bases between them. CDR3 in DNA: TGTGCCAGCCTCGATCCGGCAGATACGCAGTATTTT. The encoded protein is CASLDPADTQYF.

This clonotype was found many times. The chain employs TRBV20-1 and TRBJ2-3; 8 bases match TRBD1. Trimming cost V 3 bases and J 2 bases; bases outside gene matches: 4. Germline CDR1 DFQATT, CDR2 SNEGSKA (reference sequence). The CDR3 sequence is 14 residues long. CDR3 in amino acids: CSARWTGNTDTQYF. The CDR3 DNA reads as TGCAGTGCTAGGTGGACAGGGAACACAGATACGCAGTATTTT.

This clonotype came up many times. The genes are TRBV10-2 and TRBJ1-1, with TRBD1 as a possible D gene (5 bases). The V and J ends lost 7 bases and 1 base respectively, with 16 bases between them. This CDR3 spans 15 amino acids. Germline CDR1 is WSHSY and CDR2 is SAAADI. In DNA, the CDR3 is TGCGCCAGCAACCCCGTCGGGCAGGGGAACACTGAAGCTTTCTTT. Translation gives CASNPVGQGNTEAFF.

This clonotype was counted many times. The chain is built from TRBV4-1 and TRBJ2-1, with a weak D call TRBD2 (6 bases). The CDR3 length is 15 residues. Trimming took off 6 bases at V and 8 bases at J, with 20 bases between the two ends. Germline V gives CDR1 MGHRA, CDR2 YSYEKL. Here the CDR3 reads CASSLRDSRYDEQFF. CDR3 DNA sequence: TGCGCCAGCAGTCTCCGGGACTCTAGATACGATGAGCAGTTCTTC.